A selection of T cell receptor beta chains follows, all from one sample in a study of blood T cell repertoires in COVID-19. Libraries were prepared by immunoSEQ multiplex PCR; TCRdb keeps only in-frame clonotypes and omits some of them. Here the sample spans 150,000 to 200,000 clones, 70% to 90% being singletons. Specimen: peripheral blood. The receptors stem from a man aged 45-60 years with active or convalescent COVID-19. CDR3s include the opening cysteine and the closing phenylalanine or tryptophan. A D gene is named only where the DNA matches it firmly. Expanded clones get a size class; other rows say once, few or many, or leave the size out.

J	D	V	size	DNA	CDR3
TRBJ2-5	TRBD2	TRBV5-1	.	TGCGCCAGCAGCTTGTTTCGGGAGGCGGAGACCCAGTACTTC	CASSLFREAETQYF
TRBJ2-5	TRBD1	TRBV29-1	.	TGCAGCGTATCACAGGGGGCGGTTGAGACCCAGTACTTC	CSVSQGAVETQYF
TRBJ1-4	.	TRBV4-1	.	TGCGCCAGCAGCCAAGATCAGGGAGAAAAACTGTTTTTT	CASSQDQGEKLFF
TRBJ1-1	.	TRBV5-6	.	TGTGCCAGCAGGTTCCTCAGTTTGGACACTGAAGCTTTCTTT	CASRFLSLDTEAFF
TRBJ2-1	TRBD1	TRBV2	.	TGTGCCAGCAGTGAAAGGACAGGAAGCTCCTACAATGAGCAGTTCTTC	CASSERTGSSYNEQFF
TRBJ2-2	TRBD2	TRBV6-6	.	TGTGCCAGCAGGCAGCGGGAGGAGGCCGGGGAGCTGTTTTTT	CASRQREEAGELFF
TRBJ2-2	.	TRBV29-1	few	TGCAGCGCCGAAGGACAGACGAACACCGGGGAGCTGTTTTTT	CSAEGQTNTGELFF
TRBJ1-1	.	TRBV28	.	TGTGCCAGCAGTTTACGGGGAGAAGAAGCTTTCTTT	CASSLRGEEAFF
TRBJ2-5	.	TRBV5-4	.	TGTGCCAGCAGCTTGTCTGGCGGATACCAAGAGACCCAGTACTTC	CASSLSGGYQETQYF
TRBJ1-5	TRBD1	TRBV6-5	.	TGTGCCAGTGACAGGGGAGTGGGTCAGCCCCAGCATTTT	CASDRGVGQPQHF